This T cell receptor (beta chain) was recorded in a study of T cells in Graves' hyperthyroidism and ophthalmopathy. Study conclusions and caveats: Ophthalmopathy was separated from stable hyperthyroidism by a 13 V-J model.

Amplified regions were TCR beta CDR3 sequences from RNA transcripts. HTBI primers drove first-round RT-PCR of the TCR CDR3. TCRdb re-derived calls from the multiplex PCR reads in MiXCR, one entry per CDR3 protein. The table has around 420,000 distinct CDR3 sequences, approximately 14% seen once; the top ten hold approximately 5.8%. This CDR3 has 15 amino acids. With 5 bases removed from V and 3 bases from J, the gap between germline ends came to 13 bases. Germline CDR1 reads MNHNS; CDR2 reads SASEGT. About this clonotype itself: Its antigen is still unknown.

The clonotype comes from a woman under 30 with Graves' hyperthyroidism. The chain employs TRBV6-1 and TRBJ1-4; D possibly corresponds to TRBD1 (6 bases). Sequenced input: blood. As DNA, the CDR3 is TGTGCCAGCAGTCAGCAGGGGCGGTCTAATGAAAAACTGTTTTTT. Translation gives CASSQQGRSNEKLFF.